The text below deals with one TCR beta chain. The V end was cut by 3 bases, the J end by 6 bases, with 18 bases between. This CDR3 has 15 amino acids. Germline V lookup: CDR1 SGHRS, CDR2 YFSETQ. Assay: immunoSEQ multiplex PCR; the TCRdb copy retains only in-frame clones and omits some. Of 75,000 to 90,000 clones listed, 89% are singletons. The sample belongs to a study of control samples from healthy donors and cancer patients. Sequencing input: PBMCs. V usage is TRBV5-1 and J usage is TRBJ1-1; TRBD1 might be the D (5 bases). The receptor was derived from a woman in her 50s with colorectal cancer. The CDR3 protein is CASSSTQGSVAEAFF. The CDR3 coding sequence is TGCGCCAGCAGCTCCACTCAGGGTAGTGTGGCTGAAGCTTTCTTT.